The 8 T cell receptor beta chains below all came from one sample that was sequenced in a study of technical replicates of blood from a handful of donors. Clones were read by immunoSEQ multiplex PCR, and TCRdb kept only the in-frame ones, dropping some. The data contain approximately 73,000 clones, 90% to 95% of them seen just once; the ten biggest clones take up less than 0.4%. Specimen: T cells isolated from PBMCs. The receptor source for this set is a human donor in good health.

This sequence joins TRBV10-3 and TRBJ2-7; D is unclear. This CDR3 spans 13 amino acids. CDR1 and CDR2 (germline): ENHRY, SYGVKD. The V end was cut by 4 bases, the J end by 3 bases, with 10 bases between. This chain's CDR3 is CAISVYTDYEQYF. The CDR3 DNA reads TGTGCCATCAGTGTGTACACAGACTACGAGCAGTACTTC.

The rearrangement uses TRBV15 and TRBJ2-7; TRBD2 agrees at 11 bases. Germline V gene data show CDR1 as LNHNV and CDR2 as YYDKDF (reference sequence). The CDR3 totals 14 residues. After removal of 8 bases from V and 0 bases from J, the junction contained 3 bases not matched to a gene. CDR3 sequence (DNA): TGTGCCACCTGTAGCGGGGGGGGCTCCTACGAGCAGTACTTC. Encoded protein: CATCSGGGSYEQYF. Supplemented by reference TRBV15 and TRBJ2-7, the full variable domain reads DAMVIQNPRYQVTQFGKPVTLSCSQTLNHNVMYWYQQKSSQAPKLLFHYYDKDFNNEADTPDNFQSRRPNTSFCFLDIRSPGLGDTAMYLCATCSGGGSYEQYFGPGTRLTVT.

This chain uses TRBV27 with TRBJ1-3; a weak D match, TRBD1 (5 bases). CDR3 size: 16 residues. From germline, CDR1 is MNHEY and CDR2 SMNVEV (reference sequence). The V gene lost 8 bases and the J gene lost 0 bases, with 17 bases spanning the gap. For the CDR3, the DNA is TGTGCCAGCTCGACCGGCGACAGCCTCTCTGGAAACACCATATATTTT. It yields the protein CASSTGDSLSGNTIYF.

This chain uses TRBV7-2 with TRBJ1-4, with 7 bases that match TRBD1. The CDR3 is 15 amino acids. Germline CDR1 reads SGHTA; CDR2 reads FQGNSA. V lost 1 base to trimming and J lost 3 bases; unmatched junction nucleotides: 2. CDR3 in amino acids: CASSLGGQPNEKLFF. As DNA, the CDR3 is TGTGCCAGCAGCTTAGGGGGACAGCCTAATGAAAAACTGTTTTTT.

This sequence joins TRBV28 and TRBJ2-5, with 7 bases fitting TRBD2. Germline-derived CDR1 and CDR2 are MDHEN and SYDVKM. Trimming at V came to 5 bases and at J to 5 bases, leaving 8 bases not matched to a gene. This CDR3 region has 14 residues. CDR3 nucleotide sequence: TGTGCCAGCAGTGGTCCGGGGGGATACGAGACCCAGTACTTC. Its translation: CASSGPGGYETQYF.

The chain links TRBV7-3 to TRBJ1-1, with D perhaps matching TRBD1 (6 bases). Germline assignment: CDR1 SGHTA and CDR2 FQGTGA. The CDR3 has 14 residues. The V and J ends lost 5 bases and 5 bases respectively, with 15 bases between them. The CDR3 here is CASSPKGGGTEAFF. The CDR3 coding sequence is TGTGCCAGCAGCCCGAAAGGGGGGGGTACTGAAGCTTTCTTT.

The chain joins TRBV7-2 to TRBJ2-3; 8 bases are a match to TRBD2. The junction had 11 bases not matched to a gene; V was cut back by 6 bases and J by 6 bases. The CDR3 extends over 15 amino acids. Looked up from germline, CDR1 is SGHTA and CDR2 is FQGNSA. CDR3 sequence reads: CASRNSGTPRDTQYF. The CDR3 coding sequence is TGTGCCAGCAGGAATAGCGGGACCCCGCGGGATACGCAGTATTTT.

J is TRBJ1-4 and V is TRBV30, with D possibly being TRBD1 (6 bases). The CDR3 is made up of 14 amino acids. The V gene lost 1 base and the J gene lost 8 bases, with 14 bases spanning the gap. Germline V gives CDR1 GTSNPN, CDR2 SVGIG (reference sequence). The CDR3 region has the DNA TGTGCCTGGAGTGGCTCGGACAGTAGCGAAAAACTGTTTTTT. Protein: CAWSGSDSSEKLFF.